A single sample is the source of the 27 T cell receptor beta chains below, sequenced in a study of T cell responses to AZD1222 COVID-19 vaccine (dated by TCRdb to the early 2020s). Library preparation used the immunoSEQ multiplex PCR assay. TCRdb holds this immuneACCESS table with in-frame rearrangements only. Some clones are missing; in checked studies, unresolved V genes explain under half, and the rest has no known cause. The table for this sample lists about 140,000 clones; about 91% of them were counted only once. The top ten constitute roughly 3.1% of the sample. Reading the label with the study, this specimen's time point is: baseline before first vaccination. Material: peripheral blood, obtained on day 0 of AZD1222 vaccination. Receptor source: an adult in good health.

This clone appeared once. The CDR3 coding sequence is TGTGCCAGCAGTTTACGAGGACAGCCCCAGCATTTT. This sequence encodes CASSLRGQPQHF. This chain joins TRBV12-3 or TRBV12-4 and TRBJ1-5, with D unresolved. The CDR3 is 12 residues long. The V end was cut by 2 bases, the J end by 7 bases, with 6 bases between.

This clone has a single count. The gene calls are TRBV12-3 or TRBV12-4 and TRBJ1-2; D unresolved. With 2 bases removed from V and 8 bases from J, the gap between germline ends came to 12 bases. This CDR3 has 13 amino acids. CDR3 DNA: TGTGCCAGCAGTTTAAGGTCCCTAAGAGGCTACACCTTC. Its protein product is CASSLRSLRGYTF.

CDR3 amino acids: CASSGPGHYNEQFF. Here the CDR3 DNA reads TGTGCCAGCAGCGGGCCCGGGCATTACAATGAGCAGTTCTTC. The chain recombines TRBV9 with TRBJ2-1; D is undetermined. Germline V gene sequence: CDR1 SGDLS, CDR2 YYNGEE. The CDR3 totals 14 residues. V shed 3 bases and J shed 4 bases, with 11 bases lying between them.

This rearrangement joins TRBV23-1 to TRBJ2-7; 7 bases are a match to TRBD2. TRBV23-1 is classed as an ORF, of uncertain function. The CDR3 contains 14 residues. The V segment lost 8 bases and the J segment 5 bases; nucleotides outside the gene matches: 12. The CDR3 reads CASGTSEGRHEQYF. In DNA form, the CDR3 reads TGCGCCAGCGGTACTAGCGAGGGTAGGCACGAGCAGTACTTC.

The rearrangement uses TRBV28 and TRBJ2-5; D gene uncertain. V lost 6 bases and J lost 4, with 12 bases in between. The CDR3 totals 13 residues. The germline CDR1 and CDR2 sequences are MDHEN and SYDVKM. This CDR3 reads CASSLPSRETQYF. Here the CDR3 DNA reads TGTGCCAGCAGCCTCCCCAGTCGAGAGACCCAGTACTTC.

The V and J genes are TRBV30 and TRBJ1-5, with D possibly matching TRBD1 (5 bases). V was pared by 3 bases and J by 5 bases, with 11 bases between. This CDR3 comprises 13 residues. From germline, CDR1 is GTSNPN and CDR2 SVGIG (reference sequence). CDR3 region: CAWSPDSYQPQHF. The CDR3 nucleotides are TGTGCCTGGAGCCCCGACAGCTATCAGCCCCAGCATTTT.

This clone showed up just once. The V gene is TRBV5-1, the J gene TRBJ1-4, with D unclear. The CDR3 is 15 residues long. Deletions cut 0 bases from V and 5 bases from J, with 11 bases between. CDR1 is SGHRS, CDR2 YFSETQ, per germline. CDR3 loop: CASSLAGRLNEKLFF. CDR3 coding DNA: TGCGCCAGCAGCTTGGCCGGCAGACTGAATGAAAAACTGTTTTTT.

This sequence joins TRBV5-5 and TRBJ1-5; the D gene is possibly TRBD1 (6 bases). Germline lookup yields CDR1 SGHKS and CDR2 YYEKEE (reference sequence). Deletions cut 0 bases from V and 4 bases from J, with 17 bases between. CDR3 length: 17 amino acids. For the CDR3, the DNA is TGTGCCAGCAGCTTGGGGTCGACAGGCGAGGGGAATCAGCCCCAGCATTTT. Translation: CASSLGSTGEGNQPQHF.

This clone was counted a single time. This rearrangement joins TRBV24-1 to TRBJ2-2, with D perhaps TRBD1 (5 bases). The V gene's germline CDR1 is KGHDR and CDR2 SFDVKD. V was cut by 9 bases and J by 3 bases, with 10 bases left in between. The CDR3 is made up of 13 amino acids. The CDR3 bases are TGTGCCACCTCTACCAGGGACACCGGGGAGCTGTTTTTT. It specifies CATSTRDTGELFF.

This chain joins TRBV18 and TRBJ2-7; tentative D call: TRBD2 (6 bases). Germline CDR1 and CDR2: KGHSH and LQKENI. V shed 2 bases and J shed 1 base, with 15 bases lying between them. The CDR3 sequence is 16 residues long. The CDR3 sequence is CASSPWGELPSYEQYF. DNA of the CDR3: TGTGCCAGCTCACCATGGGGGGAGCTCCCTTCCTACGAGCAGTACTTC. The full variable domain, with the rest looked up from reference TRBV18 and TRBJ2-7, is NAGVMQNPRHLVRRRGQEARLRCSPMKGHSHVYWYRQLPEEGLKFMVYLQKENIIDESGMPKERFSAEFPKEGPSILRIQQVVRGDSAAYFCASSPWGELPSYEQYFGPGTRLTVT.

V usage is TRBV5-1 and J usage is TRBJ2-5; D possibly corresponds to TRBD1 (5 bases). Trimming stripped 0 bases from V and 4 bases from J, with 16 bases between. The CDR3 extends over 16 amino acids. Germline assignment: CDR1 SGHRS and CDR2 YFSETQ. DNA of the CDR3: TGCGCCAGCAGCTTGGCATCAGGGATTATGGGAGAGACCCAGTACTTC. It translates to CASSLASGIMGETQYF. Combining the CDR3 with reference TRBV5-1 and TRBJ2-5 gives the whole variable domain KAGVTQTPRYLIKTRGQQVTLSCSPISGHRSVSWYQQTPGQGLQFLFEYFSETQRNKGNFPGRFSGRQFSNSRSEMNVSTLELGDSALYLCASSLASGIMGETQYFGPGTRLLVL.

This rearrangement joins TRBV9 to TRBJ2-2; 7 bases match TRBD1. This CDR3 contains 14 residues. Germline lookup yields CDR1 SGDLS and CDR2 YYNGEE. V dropped 1 base and J dropped 5; count of bases not matched to a gene: 2. The CDR3, as DNA: TGTGCCAGCAGCGTACGGACAGGTACCGGGGAGCTGTTTTTT. Its translation is CASSVRTGTGELFF. Looking up the rest from reference TRBV9 and TRBJ2-2 gives the full variable domain: DSGVTQTPKHLITATGQRVTLRCSPRSGDLSVYWYQQSLDQGLQFLIQYYNGEERAKGNILERFSAQQFPDLHSELNLSSLELGDSALYFCASSVRTGTGELFFGEGSRLTVL.

The rearrangement uses TRBV7-9 and TRBJ2-7; D remains ambiguous. CDR1 SEHNR and CDR2 FQNEAQ come from the germline V gene (reference sequence). The V and J ends lost 5 bases and 5 bases respectively, with 10 bases between them. The CDR3 loop spans 12 amino acids. The CDR3 loop is CASSRGGDEQYF. DNA of the CDR3: TGTGCCAGCAGCCGTGGCGGCGACGAGCAGTACTTC.

V gene TRBV4-1 combines with J gene TRBJ2-2; D not resolved. Trimming shortened V by 1 base and J by 6 bases, and 9 bases separated the two germline ends. The CDR3 is made up of 14 amino acids. Germline V gene sequence: CDR1 MGHRA, CDR2 YSYEKL. CDR3 sequence: CASSQGLPPGELFF. As DNA, the CDR3 is TGCGCCAGCAGCCAAGGGCTCCCCCCCGGGGAGCTGTTTTTT.

The genes are TRBV6-4 and TRBJ2-1, with 9 bases that match TRBD2. There are 13 residues in the CDR3. CDR1 is MRHNA, CDR2 SNTAGT, per germline. V lost 0 bases and J lost 15; bases outside the gene matches: 6. CDR3 nucleotides: TGTGCCAGCAGTGACTCCGGGACTAGCTCACCGTTCTTC. Protein sequence: CASSDSGTSSPFF.

In DNA form, the CDR3 reads TGCGCCAGCAGCTTGTCAGGTACGGATCAGCCCCAGCATTTT. It translates to CASSLSGTDQPQHF. V is TRBV5-1 and J is TRBJ1-5, with D unclear. CDR1 is SGHRS and CDR2 is YFSETQ in the germline V gene. V lost 1 base to trimming and J lost 5 bases, with 10 bases between them. This CDR3 has 14 amino acids. The whole variable domain, remainder taken from reference TRBV5-1 and TRBJ1-5, is KAGVTQTPRYLIKTRGQQVTLSCSPISGHRSVSWYQQTPGQGLQFLFEYFSETQRNKGNFPGRFSGRQFSNSRSEMNVSTLELGDSALYLCASSLSGTDQPQHFGDGTRLSIL.

A few counts support this clone. This rearrangement joins TRBV6-5 to TRBJ2-7, with D hard to call. The CDR3 runs to 14 residues. V was pared by 6 bases and J by 4 bases, with 16 bases between. The germline V gene has CDR1 MNHEY and CDR2 SVGAGI. The DNA of the CDR3 is TGTGCCAGCAGACGGGCCCGAGCAGCGTACGAGCAGTACTTC. Translated, it gives CASRRARAAYEQYF.

V gene TRBV11-2 combines with J gene TRBJ1-6; D gene unclear. V was cut by 6 bases and J by 8 bases, with 17 bases left in between. This CDR3 is built from 15 residues. From germline, CDR1 is SGHAT and CDR2 FQNNGV. The CDR3 DNA reads as TGTGCCAGCAGGACCGCCGGAGGGTCGGATTCACCCCTCCACTTT. It codes for CASRTAGGSDSPLHF.

The rearrangement uses TRBV19 and TRBJ1-5, with a tentative D call TRBD1 (6 bases). CDR1 is LNHDA and CDR2 is SQIVND in the germline V gene (reference sequence). There are 16 residues in the CDR3. V lost 1 base, J lost 6 bases, and 16 bases lay in between. CDR3 residues: CASSIGARGYTQPQHF. In DNA form, the CDR3 reads TGTGCCAGTAGTATAGGTGCTAGGGGGTACACTCAGCCCCAGCATTTT.

The chain employs TRBV3-1 (or the pseudogene TRBV3-2) and TRBJ1-5; 8 nucleotides match TRBD1. V lost 4 bases, J lost 4 bases, and 6 bases stayed unmatched. Germline V gene data show CDR1 as LGHDT and CDR2 as YNNKEL (reference sequence). This CDR3 spans 15 amino acids. CDR3 DNA sequence: TGTGCCAGCAGCCTTCGGACAGGGCAGAATCAGCCCCAGCATTTT. Protein sequence: CASSLRTGQNQPQHF.

This chain joins TRBV19 and TRBJ1-2; 7 bases align to TRBD1. V was pared by 6 bases and J by 4 bases, with 8 bases of the junction left unmatched. In germline, CDR1 is LNHDA, CDR2 SQIVND (reference sequence). The CDR3 spans 14 residues. CDR3 DNA: TGTGCCAGTAGCTTAACAGGGGTCGGCTATGGCTACACCTTC. Translated: CASSLTGVGYGYTF.

V is TRBV23-1 and J is TRBJ2-7; D might be TRBD2 (5 bases). TRBV23-1 is recorded as an ORF, its role being uncertain. The CDR3 loop spans 15 amino acids. V was cut by 0 bases and J by 3 bases, with 12 bases left in between. The CDR3 nucleotides are TGCGCCAGCAGTCAATCCGGGAACTACAACTACGAGCAGTACTTC. Translation: CASSQSGNYNYEQYF.

Points on this clone: At one end the junction does not follow the germline gene, possibly because of a read error. This rearrangement joins TRBV6-2 or TRBV6-3 to TRBJ2-7; 9 bases align to TRBD1. The CDR3 is made up of 14 amino acids. CDR1 is MNHEY, CDR2 SVGEGT, per germline. The CDR3 coding sequence is TGTGCCTGCAGTACAGGGGGCTCTGCCTACGAGCAGTACTTC. This encodes CACSTGGSAYEQYF.

This clone was observed a handful of times. V and J are TRBV15 and TRBJ2-7; the match to TRBD2 covers 13 bases. CDR1 LNHNV and CDR2 YYDKDF come from the germline V gene (reference sequence). The V segment lost 2 bases and the J segment 7 bases; nucleotides outside the gene matches: 8. CDR3 size: 16 residues. CDR3 region: CATSRSSTSGRSEQYF. The CDR3 DNA reads as TGTGCCACCAGCAGATCCTCGACTAGCGGGAGGTCGGAGCAGTACTTC.

The rearrangement links TRBV9 to TRBJ1-4; the D is unclear. The length of the CDR3 is 15 residues. Between the trimmed V and J ends, which lost 1 base and 3 bases, there was a span of 10 bases. From germline, CDR1 is SGDLS and CDR2 YYNGEE. CDR3 nucleotide sequence: TGTGCCAGCAGCGTATACGGGGTGGCTAATGAAAAACTGTTTTTT. This encodes CASSVYGVANEKLFF.

This sequence joins TRBV19 and TRBJ2-1, with 10 bases that match TRBD2. V gave up 3 bases and J gave up 5 bases; unmatched junction bases: 4. This CDR3 has 15 residues. The germline V gene encodes CDR1 LNHDA and CDR2 SQIVND (reference sequence). CDR3 sequence reads: CASSIPLAGDNEQFF. CDR3 in DNA: TGTGCCAGTAGTATTCCGCTAGCGGGAGACAATGAGCAGTTCTTC.

The chain employs TRBV24-1 and TRBJ2-7; TRBD2 is a possible D gene (6 bases). The CDR3 loop spans 14 amino acids. The germline V gene has CDR1 KGHDR and CDR2 SFDVKD. V was shortened by 3 bases and J by 7 bases, with 15 bases between the two germline ends. In DNA form, the CDR3 reads TGTGCCACCAGTGATAGCCGGGCGGCGGGGGAGCAGTACTTC. Translated: CATSDSRAAGEQYF.